A selection of T cell receptor beta chains follows, all from one sample in a study of shared clonotypes between healthy human individuals. Clones were read by immunoSEQ multiplex PCR, and TCRdb kept only the in-frame ones, dropping some. In the table there are more than 400,000 clones, approximately 95% of which are singletons. Source material: naive CD4+ T cells sorted from blood. The receptors come from a woman under 40 in good health. The CDR3 runs from the conserved cysteine through the conserved F or W. The D gene is left open where the match is weak. Clone size, where shown, is once, few, many, or a class for clones that have expanded.

clone size	J gene	V gene	D gene	CDR3 DNA	CDR3 protein
.	TRBJ1-4	TRBV27	.	TGTGCCAGCAGTTGGGACAACCACCGTGAAAAACTGTTTTTT	CASSWDNHREKLFF
.	TRBJ1-4	TRBV2	TRBD1	TGTGCCAGCAGGGCGCAGGGGGGGCGCTTCGATGAAAAACTGTTTTTT	CASRAQGGRFDEKLFF
.	TRBJ2-7	TRBV30	.	TGTGCCTGGACCCCGTCCCCTACCGGACCCTACGAGCAGTACTTC	CAWTPSPTGPYEQYF
.	TRBJ2-1	TRBV10-3	TRBD2	TGTGCCATCAGCGGGACTAGCGGGATTTACAATGAGCAGTTCTTC	CAISGTSGIYNEQFF
.	TRBJ2-3	TRBV10-2	.	TGCGCCAGCAGTGATCGGAAGGCGACAGATACGCAGTATTTT	CASSDRKATDTQYF
once	TRBJ2-7	TRBV20-1	.	TGCAGTGCCCTAAACTACGAGCAGTACTTC	CSALNYEQYF
.	TRBJ2-7	TRBV11-3	.	TGTGCCAGCAGCTTAGGGGACTCGCCGCATTACAAGCAGTACTTC	CASSLGDSPHYKQYF
.	TRBJ2-5	TRBV28	.	TGTGCCAGCAGTTTATGGAACCAAGAGACCCAGTACTTC	CASSLWNQETQYF
.	TRBJ1-2	TRBV5-4	.	TGTGCCAGCAGCCGGATTTCTAACTATGGCTACACCTTC	CASSRISNYGYTF
.	TRBJ2-7	TRBV7-4	.	TGTGCCAGCAGCTTAGAAGTCGGTGCGCAGTACTTC	CASSLEVGAQYF
.	TRBJ2-1	TRBV4-1	TRBD2	TGCGCCAGCAGCCAAGCGTCACTAGCGGGGTCCTACAATGAGCAGTTCTTC	CASSQASLAGSYNEQFF
once	TRBJ2-5	TRBV18	.	TGTGCCAGCTCACCCCAGGCCCGAGAGACCCAGTACTTC	CASSPQARETQYF
once	TRBJ1-2	TRBV28	.	TGTGCCAGCAGTGGCCCTGCGGGGGCGTATGGCTACACCTTC	CASSGPAGAYGYTF
.	TRBJ1-1	TRBV30	TRBD1	TGTGCCTGGAGGGGCTCAACAGGGGTGTGGGCTGAAGCTTTCTTT	CAWRGSTGVWAEAFF
.	TRBJ2-1	TRBV7-8	TRBD2	TGTGCCAGCAGCTTAATTCCCGGGACTAGTGGGAGGAATGAGCAGTTCTTC	CASSLIPGTSGRNEQFF
.	TRBJ2-3	TRBV4-1	TRBD2	TGCGCCAGCAGCCAAGGGGGCAGCGGGGGCACAGATACGCAGTATTTT	CASSQGGSGGTDTQYF
.	TRBJ2-7	TRBV5-8	.	TGTGCCAGCAGCTTGGCGGGAACCTACGAGCAGTACTTC	CASSLAGTYEQYF
.	TRBJ2-7	TRBV5-1	.	TGCGCCAGCAGCTTGTCCCCTAGCCTTTCCTACGAGCAGTACTTC	CASSLSPSLSYEQYF
.	TRBJ2-6	TRBV28	TRBD2	TGTGCCAGCAGCCCGGGACTAGCGGGAACTGGGGCCAACGTCCTGACTTTC	CASSPGLAGTGANVLTF
.	TRBJ2-3	TRBV28	.	TGTGCCAGCGTGGAAGGGGCCCTCGATACGCAGTATTTT	CASVEGALDTQYF
.	TRBJ2-7	TRBV5-6	TRBD1	TGTGCCAGCAGCTTGGGGGCCGTTAGGACAGGGGCCTACGAGCAGTACTTC	CASSLGAVRTGAYEQYF
.	TRBJ1-3	TRBV2	.	TGTGCCAGCAGCGCCGGGCTCTTAAGAAACACCATATATTTT	CASSAGLLRNTIYF
.	TRBJ1-2	TRBV7-3	.	TGTGCCAGCAGCCAATTGGGGGCTGCCTATGGCTACACCTTC	CASSQLGAAYGYTF
.	TRBJ2-2	TRBV10-1	TRBD2	TGCGCCAGCAGTAGCGGGAGTGGTACCGGGGAGCTGTTTTTT	CASSSGSGTGELFF
.	TRBJ2-1	TRBV7-2	TRBD2	TGTGCCAGCAGCTTGGGACTAGCAGATGAGCAGTTCTTC	CASSLGLADEQFF
.	TRBJ1-1	TRBV5-1	TRBD1	TGCGCCAGCAGCACGGGACAGTCGAACACTGAAGCTTTCTTT	CASSTGQSNTEAFF
.	TRBJ1-2	TRBV28	.	TGTGCCAGCAGTTTGGTGAGCCTAACTACCTTC	CASSLVSLTTF
.	TRBJ1-5	TRBV28	.	TGTGCCAGCCACCAGACGACTAGCAATCAGCCCCAGCATTTT	CASHQTTSNQPQHF
.	TRBJ2-1	TRBV5-4	.	TGTGCCAGCAGCGCCCGAGTAGGGACTCTCGATGAGCAGTTCTTC	CASSARVGTLDEQFF
once	TRBJ2-2	TRBV6-1	.	TGTGCCAGCAGAACAAGGGGTTTGGATTGGAGGGAGCTGTTTTTT	CASRTRGLDWRELFF
.	TRBJ2-3	TRBV2	.	TGTGCCAGCAGGCCCGGATCAGATACGCAGTATTTT	CASRPGSDTQYF
.	TRBJ1-5	TRBV7-9	TRBD1	TGTGCCAGCAGCCTGACAGGGGGGAGCAATCAGCCCCAGCATTTT	CASSLTGGSNQPQHF
.	TRBJ1-3	TRBV7-9	.	TGTGCCAGCAGCACCCAGCGGGGCAGCCGCTCTGGAAACACCATATATTTT	CASSTQRGSRSGNTIYF
.	TRBJ2-7	TRBV30	TRBD2	TGTGCCTGGAGTAATAGCGGGAGAAGCTCCTACGAGCAGTACTTC	CAWSNSGRSSYEQYF
.	TRBJ1-1	TRBV19	.	TGTGCCAGTAGTATCCCGGGGCTGGCAAAAGCTTTCTTT	CASSIPGLAKAFF
.	TRBJ2-5	TRBV28	TRBD2	TGTGCCAGCATCAAAGGGACTAGCGGGCTCTTCCGGGAGACCCAGTACTTC	CASIKGTSGLFRETQYF
.	TRBJ2-5	TRBV10-2	.	TGCGCCAGCAGTCTAGACCCAAAAGAGACCCAGTACTTC	CASSLDPKETQYF
.	TRBJ2-7	TRBV28	.	TGTGCCAGCAGGAGACAGGGAGGCTACGAGCAGTACTTC	CASRRQGGYEQYF
.	TRBJ1-2	TRBV7-9	.	TGTGCCACCGCCCGAATGGAGGGCTACACCTTC	CATARMEGYTF
.	TRBJ2-1	TRBV6-4	TRBD1	TGTGCCAGCAGTGACCTCGGGACAGGGAACAATGAGCAGTTCTTC	CASSDLGTGNNEQFF
.	TRBJ2-2	TRBV6-5	TRBD1	TGTGCCAGCAGTTACTCTCAGGGGGCCGGCGCCGGGGAGCTGTTTTTT	CASSYSQGAGAGELFF
.	TRBJ1-1	TRBV6-6	.	TGTGCCAGCACCTCAGGGAACACTGAAGCTTTCTTT	CASTSGNTEAFF
.	TRBJ2-7	TRBV5-1	.	TGCGCCAGCAGCTTGGCGTACGGGGACCACTCCTACGAGCAGTACTTC	CASSLAYGDHSYEQYF
.	TRBJ1-3	TRBV15	.	TGTGCCACCAGCAGAGATTTGGGGGCGACTGGAAACACCATATATTTT	CATSRDLGATGNTIYF
.	TRBJ1-2	TRBV5-1	TRBD1	TGTGCCAGCAGCTTGGGTTGGACAGGGTATGGCTACACCTTC	CASSLGWTGYGYTF
.	TRBJ2-7	TRBV18	.	TGTGCCAGCTCACCACGAAACTCCTACGAGCAGTACTTC	CASSPRNSYEQYF